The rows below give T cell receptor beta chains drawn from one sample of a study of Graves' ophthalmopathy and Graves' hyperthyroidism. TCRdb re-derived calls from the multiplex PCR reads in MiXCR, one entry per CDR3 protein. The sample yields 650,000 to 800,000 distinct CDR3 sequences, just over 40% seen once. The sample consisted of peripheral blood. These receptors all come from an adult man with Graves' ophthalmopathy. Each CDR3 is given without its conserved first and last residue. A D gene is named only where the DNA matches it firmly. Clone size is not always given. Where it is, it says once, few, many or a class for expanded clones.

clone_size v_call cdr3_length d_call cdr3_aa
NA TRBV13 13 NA ASSLESQGRTEAF
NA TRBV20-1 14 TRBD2 SARWGGLPHGETQY
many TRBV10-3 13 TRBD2 AISGTAGGRETQY
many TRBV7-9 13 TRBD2 ASSSSGGTQRTQY
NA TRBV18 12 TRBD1 ASSHNDRATEAF
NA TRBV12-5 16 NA ASSFIGGGATANYGYT
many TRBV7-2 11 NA ASSLVLDTEAF
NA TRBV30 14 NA AWSAWGARADQPQH
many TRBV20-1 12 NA SAREGALQETQY
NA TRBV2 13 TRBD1 ASSELEDRVEEQY
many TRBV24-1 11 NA ATSAGNNSPLH
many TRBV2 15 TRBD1 ASNGDRDRSTDTEAF
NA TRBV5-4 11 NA ASSFEGADTQY
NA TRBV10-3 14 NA AITESSGVVNTEAI
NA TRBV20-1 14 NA SASGWGAPGQETQY
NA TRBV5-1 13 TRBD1 ASSGTGTGNTEAF
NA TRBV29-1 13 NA SVVGLLSGANVLT
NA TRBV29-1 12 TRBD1 SVSGTGGLYEQY
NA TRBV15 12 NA ATSRLGDQETQY
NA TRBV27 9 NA ASSLGTRQF
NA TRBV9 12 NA ASSVQRLADTQY
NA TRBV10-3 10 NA AIGRISYEQY